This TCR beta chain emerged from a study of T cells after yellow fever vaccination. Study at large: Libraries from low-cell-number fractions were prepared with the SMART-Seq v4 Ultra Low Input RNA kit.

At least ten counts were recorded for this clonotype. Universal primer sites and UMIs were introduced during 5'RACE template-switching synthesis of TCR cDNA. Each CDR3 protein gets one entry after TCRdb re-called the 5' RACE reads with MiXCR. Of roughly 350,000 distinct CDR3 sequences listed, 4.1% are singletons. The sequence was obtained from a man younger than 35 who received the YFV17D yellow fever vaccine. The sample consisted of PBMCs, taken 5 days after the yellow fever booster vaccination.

CDR3 amino acids: CASSYILAHNTDTQYF. CDR3 nucleotides: TGCGCCAGCAGTTATATTTTGGCACACAACACAGATACGCAGTATTTT. The chain employs TRBV5-1 and TRBJ2-3, with no clear D. Germline CDR1 SGHRS, CDR2 YFSETQ. V was shortened by 5 bases and J by 2 bases, with 18 bases between the two germline ends. The CDR3 extends over 16 amino acids.